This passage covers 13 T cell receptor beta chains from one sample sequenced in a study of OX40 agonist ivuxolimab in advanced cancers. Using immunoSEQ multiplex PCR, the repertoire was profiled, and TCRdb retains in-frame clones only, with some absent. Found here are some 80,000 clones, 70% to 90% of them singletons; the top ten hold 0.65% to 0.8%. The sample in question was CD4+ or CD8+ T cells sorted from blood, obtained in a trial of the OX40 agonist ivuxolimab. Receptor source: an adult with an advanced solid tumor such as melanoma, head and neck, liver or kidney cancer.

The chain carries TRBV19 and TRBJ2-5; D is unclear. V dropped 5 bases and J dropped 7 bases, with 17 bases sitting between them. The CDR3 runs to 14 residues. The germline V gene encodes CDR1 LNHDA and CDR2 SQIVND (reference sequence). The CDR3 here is CASSPQAVMGTQYF. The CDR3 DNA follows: TGTGCCAGTAGTCCGCAGGCGGTTATGGGGACCCAGTACTTC.

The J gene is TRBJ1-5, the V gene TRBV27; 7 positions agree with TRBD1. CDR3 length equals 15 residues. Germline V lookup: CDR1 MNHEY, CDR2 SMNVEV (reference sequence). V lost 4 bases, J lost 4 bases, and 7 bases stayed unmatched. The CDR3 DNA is TGTGCCAGCAGTTCCCGACAGGGAGAGAATCAGCCCCAGCATTTT. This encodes CASSSRQGENQPQHF.

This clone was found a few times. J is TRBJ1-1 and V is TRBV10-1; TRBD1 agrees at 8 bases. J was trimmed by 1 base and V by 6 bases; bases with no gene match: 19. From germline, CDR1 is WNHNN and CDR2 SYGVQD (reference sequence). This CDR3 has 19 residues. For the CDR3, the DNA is TGCGCCAGCAGAAAAAATATCAGGGGGCCCTCGAGGACGAACACTGAAGCTTTCTTT. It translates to CASRKNIRGPSRTNTEAFF.

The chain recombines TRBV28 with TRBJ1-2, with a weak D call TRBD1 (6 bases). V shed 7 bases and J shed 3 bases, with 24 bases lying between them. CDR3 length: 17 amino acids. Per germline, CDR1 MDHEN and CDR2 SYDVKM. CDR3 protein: CASNSLGGQGHYYGYTF. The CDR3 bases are TGTGCCAGCAACTCTTTGGGGGGGCAGGGCCATTACTATGGCTACACCTTC.

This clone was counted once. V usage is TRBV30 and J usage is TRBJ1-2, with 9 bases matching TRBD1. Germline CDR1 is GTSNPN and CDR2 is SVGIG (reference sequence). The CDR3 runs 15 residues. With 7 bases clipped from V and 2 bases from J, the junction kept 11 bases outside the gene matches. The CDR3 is CAFLRSGQGNYGYTF. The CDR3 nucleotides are TGTGCCTTCCTAAGGTCGGGACAGGGAAACTATGGCTACACCTTC.

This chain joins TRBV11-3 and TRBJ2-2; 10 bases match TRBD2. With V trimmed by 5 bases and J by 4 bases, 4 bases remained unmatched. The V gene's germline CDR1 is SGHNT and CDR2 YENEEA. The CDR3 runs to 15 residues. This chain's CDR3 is CASSPSGRATGELFF. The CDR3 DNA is TGTGCCAGCAGCCCTAGCGGGAGAGCCACCGGGGAGCTGTTTTTT.

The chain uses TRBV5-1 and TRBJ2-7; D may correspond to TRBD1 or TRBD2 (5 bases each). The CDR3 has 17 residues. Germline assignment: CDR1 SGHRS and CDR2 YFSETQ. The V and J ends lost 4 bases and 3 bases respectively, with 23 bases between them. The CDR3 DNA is TGCGCCAGCAGCCCCCGAGCCCTTAGTGGGACCTTCTACGAGCAGTACTTC. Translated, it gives CASSPRALSGTFYEQYF.

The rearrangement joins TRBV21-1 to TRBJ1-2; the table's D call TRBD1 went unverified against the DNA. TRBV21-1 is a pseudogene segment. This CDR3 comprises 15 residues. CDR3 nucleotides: TGTGCCAGCAGCTCTTCCGACAGGGGGCAGGATGGCTACACCTTC. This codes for CASSSSDRGQDGYTF.

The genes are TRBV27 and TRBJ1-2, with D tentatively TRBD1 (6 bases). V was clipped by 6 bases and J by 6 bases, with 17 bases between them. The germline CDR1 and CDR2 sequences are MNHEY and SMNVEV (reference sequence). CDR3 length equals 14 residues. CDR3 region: CASSPIQGWDGYTF. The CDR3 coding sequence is TGTGCCAGCAGCCCAATACAGGGATGGGATGGCTACACCTTC.

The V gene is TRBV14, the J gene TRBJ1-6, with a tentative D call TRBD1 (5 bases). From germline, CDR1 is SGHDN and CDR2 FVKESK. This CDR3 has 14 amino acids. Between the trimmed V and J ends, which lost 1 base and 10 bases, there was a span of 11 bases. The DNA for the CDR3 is TGTGCCAGCAGCCAAGGACAGTTCGGCTCACCCCTCCACTTT. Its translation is CASSQGQFGSPLHF.

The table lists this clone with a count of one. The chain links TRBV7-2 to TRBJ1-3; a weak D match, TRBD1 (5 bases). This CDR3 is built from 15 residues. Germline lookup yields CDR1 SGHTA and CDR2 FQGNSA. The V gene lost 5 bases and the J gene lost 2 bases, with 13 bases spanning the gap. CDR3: CASSAHQGAGNTIYF. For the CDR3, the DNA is TGTGCCAGCAGCGCCCACCAGGGTGCTGGAAACACCATATATTTT.

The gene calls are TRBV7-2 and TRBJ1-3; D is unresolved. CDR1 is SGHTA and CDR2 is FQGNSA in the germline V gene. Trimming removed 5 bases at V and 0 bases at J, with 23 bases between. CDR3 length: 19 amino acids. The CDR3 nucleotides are TGTGCCAGCAGCCCAAATAACGACTACTGGGGAAACTCTGGAAACACCATATATTTT. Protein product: CASSPNNDYWGNSGNTIYF. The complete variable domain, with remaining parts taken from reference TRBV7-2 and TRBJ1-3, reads GAGVSQSPSNKVTEKGKDVELRCDPISGHTALYWYRQSLGQGLEFLIYFQGNSAPDKSGLPSDRFSAERTGGSVSTLTIQRTQQEDSAVYLCASSPNNDYWGNSGNTIYFGEGSWLTVV.

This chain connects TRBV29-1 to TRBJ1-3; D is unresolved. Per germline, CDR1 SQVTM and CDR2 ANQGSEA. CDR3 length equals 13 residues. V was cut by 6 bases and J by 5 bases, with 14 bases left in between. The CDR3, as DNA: TGCAGCGTCCTATCACCGGACCGAAACACCATATATTTT. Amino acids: CSVLSPDRNTIYF. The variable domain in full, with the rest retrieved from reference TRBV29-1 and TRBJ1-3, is SAVISQKPSRDICQRGTSLTIQCQVDSQVTMMFWYRQQPGQSLTLIATANQGSEATYESGFVIDKFPISRPNLTFSTLTVSNMSPEDSSIYLCSVLSPDRNTIYFGEGSWLTVV.